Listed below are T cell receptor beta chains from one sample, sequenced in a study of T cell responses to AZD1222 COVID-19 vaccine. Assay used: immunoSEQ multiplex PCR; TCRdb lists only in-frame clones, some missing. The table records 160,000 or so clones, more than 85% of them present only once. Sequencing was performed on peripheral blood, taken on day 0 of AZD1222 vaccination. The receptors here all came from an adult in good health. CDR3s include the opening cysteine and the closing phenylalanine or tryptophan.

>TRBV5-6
CASSFGGANYGYTF
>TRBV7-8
CASSPRRGGNTEAFF
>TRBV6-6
CATREREYGYTF
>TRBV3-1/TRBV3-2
CASTPSNGRNYEQYF
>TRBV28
CASSTVGLRDTEAFF
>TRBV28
CASNMLGFYGYTF
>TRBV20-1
CSASSGRGNEQFF
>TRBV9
CASSVNSGGGEETQYF
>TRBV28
CASEGRGRVRTEAFF
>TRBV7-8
CASSLEPYEQYF
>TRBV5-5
CASSPWILAGGSDTQYF
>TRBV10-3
CAISPGTSGTDTQYF
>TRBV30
CAWSVEGDQPQHF
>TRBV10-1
CASLRQGLRNQPQHF
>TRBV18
CASSPGTGKLRGELFF
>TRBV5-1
CASYQPHSGTGVIVGSNQPQHF
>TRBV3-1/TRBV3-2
CASSRISHEQFF
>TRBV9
CASSAPRGDTQYF
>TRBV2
CASSRGPPRAEQYF
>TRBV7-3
CASSVRGQGPGELFF
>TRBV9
CASSLLFNSPLHF
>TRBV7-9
CASSYTADEQYF
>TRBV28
CAPLGLGGNYEQYF
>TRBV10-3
CAIAGAGGKAFF
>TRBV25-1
CASSDQSGGGAPLHF
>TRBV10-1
CASSEPGTGVTGELFF
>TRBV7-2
CASSLQGTTPLEQYF
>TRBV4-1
CASSQTWSTDTQYF
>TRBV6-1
CASSEWQPQHF
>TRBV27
CASSLAYGVSNQPQHF
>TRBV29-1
CSVDGTGERGAYGYTF
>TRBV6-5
CATLLSASNIQYF
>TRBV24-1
CATSFGQNTEAFF
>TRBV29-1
CSVRDRGNTGELFF
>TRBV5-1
CASSLRGEGNTEAFF
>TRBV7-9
CASSPYPVGGDGNIQYF